This T cell receptor beta chain was sequenced during a study of blood T cells in healthy people across ages. CDR1 is LGHNA and CDR2 is YSLEER in the germline V gene. This CDR3 has 18 residues. The V end lost 6 bases, the J end lost 3 bases, and 21 bases lay between the germline ends. Each sample gave at least 7 million isolated PBMCs. Study-wide results and limits: Fewer expanded clones and more diversity marked long-lived versus aged donors.

Sample-barcoded 5' priming and a J-beta primer mix drove a second PCR of roughly 6 to 12 cycles. TCRdb independently ran MiXCR on the 5' RACE reads; one entry per CDR3 protein. The top ten hold approximately 12% of the sample, which has hundreds of thousands of distinct CDR3 sequences, over 40% seen once. About this clonotype: The antigen is not known.

The sequence derives from a woman of 80 years or more in good health. The rearrangement links TRBV4-3 to TRBJ2-6; either TRBD1 or TRBD2 may fit D (5 bases each). The sample consisted of blood. This CDR3 is CASRSGAGNKGGANVLTF. The DNA for the CDR3 is TGCGCCAGCAGGTCCGGGGCAGGGAACAAGGGTGGGGCCAACGTCCTGACTTTC.